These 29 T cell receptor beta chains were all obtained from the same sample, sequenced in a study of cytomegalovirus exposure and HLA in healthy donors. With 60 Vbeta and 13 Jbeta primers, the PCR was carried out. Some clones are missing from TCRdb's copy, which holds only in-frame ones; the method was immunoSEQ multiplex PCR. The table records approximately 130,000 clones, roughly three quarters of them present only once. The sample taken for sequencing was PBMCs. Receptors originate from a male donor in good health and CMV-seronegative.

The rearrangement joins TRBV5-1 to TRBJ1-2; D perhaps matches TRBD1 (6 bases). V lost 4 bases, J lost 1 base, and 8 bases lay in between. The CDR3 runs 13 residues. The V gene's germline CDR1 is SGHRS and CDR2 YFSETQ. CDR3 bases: TGCGCCAGCAGCCTCAGGGGTAACTATGGCTACACCTTC. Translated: CASSLRGNYGYTF.

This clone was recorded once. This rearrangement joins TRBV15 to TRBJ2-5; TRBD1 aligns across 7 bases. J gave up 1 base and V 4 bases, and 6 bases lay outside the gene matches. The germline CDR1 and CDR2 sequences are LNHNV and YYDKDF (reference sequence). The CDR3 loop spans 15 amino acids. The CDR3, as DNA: TGTGCCACCAGCACTAAGGGACAGTTCCAAGAGACCCAGTACTTC. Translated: CATSTKGQFQETQYF.

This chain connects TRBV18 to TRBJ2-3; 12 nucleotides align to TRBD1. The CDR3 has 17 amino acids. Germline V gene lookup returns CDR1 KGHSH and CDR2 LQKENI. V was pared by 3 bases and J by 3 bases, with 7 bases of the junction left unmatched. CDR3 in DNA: TGTGCCAGCTCACCTTACGCGGGACAGGGGGCAACAGATACGCAGTATTTT. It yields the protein CASSPYAGQGATDTQYF.

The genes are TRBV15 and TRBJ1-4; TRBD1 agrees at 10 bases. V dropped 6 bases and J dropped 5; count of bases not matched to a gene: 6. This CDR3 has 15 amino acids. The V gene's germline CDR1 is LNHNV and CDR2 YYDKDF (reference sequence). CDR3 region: CATSRPGQGNEKLFF. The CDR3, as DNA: TGTGCCACCAGTCGTCCGGGACAGGGGAATGAAAAACTGTTTTTT.

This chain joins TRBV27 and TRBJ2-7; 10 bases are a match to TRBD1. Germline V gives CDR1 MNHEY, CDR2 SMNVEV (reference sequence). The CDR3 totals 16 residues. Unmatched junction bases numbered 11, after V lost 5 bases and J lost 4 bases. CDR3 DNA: TGTGCCAGCAGTCCGAACTCCGACAGGGGGCTGTACGAGCAGTACTTC. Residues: CASSPNSDRGLYEQYF.

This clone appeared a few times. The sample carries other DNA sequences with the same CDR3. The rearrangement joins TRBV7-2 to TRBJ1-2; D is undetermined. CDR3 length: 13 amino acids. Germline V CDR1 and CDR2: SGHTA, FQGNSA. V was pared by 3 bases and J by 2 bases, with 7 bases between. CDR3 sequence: CASSLPQNYGYTF. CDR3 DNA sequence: TGTGCCAGCAGCTTGCCGCAGAACTATGGCTACACCTTC.

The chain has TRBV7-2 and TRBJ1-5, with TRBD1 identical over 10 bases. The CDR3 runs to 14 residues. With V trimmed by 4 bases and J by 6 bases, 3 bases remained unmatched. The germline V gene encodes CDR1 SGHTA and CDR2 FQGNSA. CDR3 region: CASSWGQGRQPQHF. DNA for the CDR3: TGTGCCAGCAGCTGGGGACAGGGGCGTCAGCCCCAGCATTTT.

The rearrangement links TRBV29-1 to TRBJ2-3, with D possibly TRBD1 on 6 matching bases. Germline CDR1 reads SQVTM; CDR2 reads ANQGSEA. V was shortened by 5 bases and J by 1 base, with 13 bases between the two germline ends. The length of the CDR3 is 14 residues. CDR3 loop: CSVHTGFGTDTQYF. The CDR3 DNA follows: TGCAGCGTTCACACAGGGTTTGGCACAGATACGCAGTATTTT.

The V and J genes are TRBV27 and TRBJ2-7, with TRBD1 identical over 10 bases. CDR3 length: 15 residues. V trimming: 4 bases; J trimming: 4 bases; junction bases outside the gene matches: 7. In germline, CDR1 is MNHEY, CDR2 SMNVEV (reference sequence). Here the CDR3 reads CASSSTGTGDYEQYF. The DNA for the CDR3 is TGTGCCAGCAGTTCCACCGGGACAGGGGATTACGAGCAGTACTTC.

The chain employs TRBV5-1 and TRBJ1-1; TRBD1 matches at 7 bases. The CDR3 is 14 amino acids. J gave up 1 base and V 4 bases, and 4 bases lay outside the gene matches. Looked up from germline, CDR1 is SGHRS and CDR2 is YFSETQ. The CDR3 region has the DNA TGCGCCAGCAGCCCCGGACAGGAGAACACTGAAGCTTTCTTT. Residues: CASSPGQENTEAFF.

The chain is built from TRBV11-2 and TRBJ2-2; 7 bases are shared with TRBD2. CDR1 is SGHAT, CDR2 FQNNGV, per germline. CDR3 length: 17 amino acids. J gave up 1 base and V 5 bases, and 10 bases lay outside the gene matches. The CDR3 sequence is CASSPGGGGGNTGELFF. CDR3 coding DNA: TGTGCCAGCAGCCCTGGCGGTGGCGGGGGGAACACCGGGGAGCTGTTTTTT.

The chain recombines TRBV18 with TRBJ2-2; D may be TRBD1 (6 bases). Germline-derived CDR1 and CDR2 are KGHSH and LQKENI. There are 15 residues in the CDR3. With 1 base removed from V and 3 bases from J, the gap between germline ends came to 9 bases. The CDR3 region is CASSPRAGDTGELFF. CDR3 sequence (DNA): TGTGCCAGCTCACCACGGGCAGGGGACACCGGGGAGCTGTTTTTT. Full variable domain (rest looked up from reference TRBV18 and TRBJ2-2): NAGVMQNPRHLVRRRGQEARLRCSPMKGHSHVYWYRQLPEEGLKFMVYLQKENIIDESGMPKERFSAEFPKEGPSILRIQQVVRGDSAAYFCASSPRAGDTGELFFGEGSRLTVL.

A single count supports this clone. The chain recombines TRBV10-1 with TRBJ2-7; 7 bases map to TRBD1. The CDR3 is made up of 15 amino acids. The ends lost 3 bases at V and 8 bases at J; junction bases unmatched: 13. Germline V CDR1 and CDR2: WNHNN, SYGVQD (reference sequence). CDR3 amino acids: CASSDRRMDRTKQYF. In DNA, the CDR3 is TGCGCCAGCAGTGACCGCAGGATGGACAGGACCAAGCAGTACTTC.

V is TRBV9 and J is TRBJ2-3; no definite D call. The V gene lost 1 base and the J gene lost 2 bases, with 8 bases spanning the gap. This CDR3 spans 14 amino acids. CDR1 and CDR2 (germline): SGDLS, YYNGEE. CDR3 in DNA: TGTGCCAGCAGCGTACAGCGTCCCACAGATACGCAGTATTTT. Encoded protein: CASSVQRPTDTQYF.

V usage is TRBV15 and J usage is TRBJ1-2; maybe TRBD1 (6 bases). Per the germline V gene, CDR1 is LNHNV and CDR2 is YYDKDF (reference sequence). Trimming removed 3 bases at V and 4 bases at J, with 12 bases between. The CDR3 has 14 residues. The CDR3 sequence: CATSRGDNFYGYTF. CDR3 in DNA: TGTGCCACCAGCAGGGGGGACAACTTCTATGGCTACACCTTC. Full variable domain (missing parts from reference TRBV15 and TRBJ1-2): DAMVIQNPRYQVTQFGKPVTLSCSQTLNHNVMYWYQQKSSQAPKLLFHYYDKDFNNEADTPDNFQSRRPNTSFCFLDIRSPGLGDTAMYLCATSRGDNFYGYTFGSGTRLTVV.

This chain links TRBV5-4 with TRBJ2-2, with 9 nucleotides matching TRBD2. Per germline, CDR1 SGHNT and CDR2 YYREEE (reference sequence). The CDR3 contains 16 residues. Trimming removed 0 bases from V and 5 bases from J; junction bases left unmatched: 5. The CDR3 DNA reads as TGTGCCAGCAGCTTGGTGCGGGGGGGCCGTACCGGGGAGCTGTTTTTT. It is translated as CASSLVRGGRTGELFF.

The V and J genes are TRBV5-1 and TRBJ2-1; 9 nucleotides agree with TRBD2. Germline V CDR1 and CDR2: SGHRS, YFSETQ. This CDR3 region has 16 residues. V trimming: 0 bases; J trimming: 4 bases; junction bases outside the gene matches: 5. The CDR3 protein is CASSLGGGGGYNEQFF. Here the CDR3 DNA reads TGCGCCAGCAGCTTGGGAGGCGGGGGGGGATACAATGAGCAGTTCTTC.

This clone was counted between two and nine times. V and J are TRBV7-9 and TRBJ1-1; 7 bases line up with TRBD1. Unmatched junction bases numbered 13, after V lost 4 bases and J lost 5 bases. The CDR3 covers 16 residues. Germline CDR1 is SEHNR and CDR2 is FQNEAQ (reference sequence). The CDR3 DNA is TGTGCCAGCAGCTCCAGGCAGGGGGAGGCGGGTACTGAAGCTTTCTTT. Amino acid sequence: CASSSRQGEAGTEAFF.

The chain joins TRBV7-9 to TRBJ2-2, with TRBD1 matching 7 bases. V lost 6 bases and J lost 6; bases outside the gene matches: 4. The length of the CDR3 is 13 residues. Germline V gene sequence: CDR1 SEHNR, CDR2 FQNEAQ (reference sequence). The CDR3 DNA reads TGTGCCAGCAGTCGCCAGGGGGCCGGGGAGCTGTTTTTT. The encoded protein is CASSRQGAGELFF.

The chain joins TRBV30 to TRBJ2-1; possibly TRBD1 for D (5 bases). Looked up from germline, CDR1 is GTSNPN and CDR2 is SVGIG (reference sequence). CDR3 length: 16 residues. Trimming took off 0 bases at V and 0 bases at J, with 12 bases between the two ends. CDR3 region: CAWSVKDTRSYNEQFF. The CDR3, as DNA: TGTGCCTGGAGTGTAAAGGACACCCGCTCCTACAATGAGCAGTTCTTC.

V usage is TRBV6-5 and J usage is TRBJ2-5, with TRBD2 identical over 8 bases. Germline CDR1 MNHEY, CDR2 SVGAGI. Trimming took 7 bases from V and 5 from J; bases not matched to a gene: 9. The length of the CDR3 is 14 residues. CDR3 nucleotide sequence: TGTGCCAGCATCTCCGGGGGGGCAGGGGAGACCCAGTACTTC. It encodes CASISGGAGETQYF.

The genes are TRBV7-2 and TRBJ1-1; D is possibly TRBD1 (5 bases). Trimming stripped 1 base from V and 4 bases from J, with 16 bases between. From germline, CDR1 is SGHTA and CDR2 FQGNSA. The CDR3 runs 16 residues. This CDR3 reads CASSLGMWNGGTEAFF. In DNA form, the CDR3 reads TGTGCCAGCAGCTTAGGCATGTGGAACGGGGGCACTGAAGCTTTCTTT.

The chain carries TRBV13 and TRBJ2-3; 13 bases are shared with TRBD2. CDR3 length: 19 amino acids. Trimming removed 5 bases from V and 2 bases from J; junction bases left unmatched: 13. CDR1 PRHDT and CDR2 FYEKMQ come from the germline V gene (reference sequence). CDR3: CASSGPGGLAGPSTDTQYF. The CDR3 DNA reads TGTGCCAGCAGCGGGCCCGGGGGACTAGCGGGGCCCTCCACAGATACGCAGTATTTT. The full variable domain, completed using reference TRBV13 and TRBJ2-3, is AAGVIQSPRHLIKEKRETATLKCYPIPRHDTVYWYQQGPGQDPQFLISFYEKMQSDKGSIPDRFSAQQFSDYHSELNMSSLELGDSALYFCASSGPGGLAGPSTDTQYFGPGTRLTVL.

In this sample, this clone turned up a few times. The CDR3 nucleotides read TGCAGCGTTGTGTTGGGCGCTAACACTGAAGCTTTCTTT. Protein sequence: CSVVLGANTEAFF. The chain carries TRBV29-1 and TRBJ1-1; D ambiguous. Germline lookup yields CDR1 SQVTM and CDR2 ANQGSEA. CDR3 length equals 13 residues. V was shortened by 4 bases and J by 2 bases, with 11 bases between the two germline ends.

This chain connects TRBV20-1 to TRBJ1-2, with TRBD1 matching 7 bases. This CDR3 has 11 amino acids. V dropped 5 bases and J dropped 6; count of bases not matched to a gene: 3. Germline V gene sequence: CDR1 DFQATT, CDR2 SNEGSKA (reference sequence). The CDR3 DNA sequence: TGCAGTGCTGAACAGGGGAATGGCTACACCTTC. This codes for CSAEQGNGYTF.

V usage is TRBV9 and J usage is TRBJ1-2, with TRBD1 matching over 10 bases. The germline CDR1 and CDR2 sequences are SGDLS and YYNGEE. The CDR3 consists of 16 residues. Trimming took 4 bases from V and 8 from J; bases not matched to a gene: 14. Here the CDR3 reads CASSPDHSTGGRGYTF. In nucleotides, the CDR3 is TGTGCCAGCAGCCCCGACCATTCGACAGGGGGCCGAGGCTACACCTTC.

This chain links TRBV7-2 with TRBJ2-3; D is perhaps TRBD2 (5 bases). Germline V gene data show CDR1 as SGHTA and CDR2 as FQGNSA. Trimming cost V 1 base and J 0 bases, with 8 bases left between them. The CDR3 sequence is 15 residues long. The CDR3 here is CASSLGGASTDTQYF. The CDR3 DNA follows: TGTGCCAGCAGCTTAGGGGGAGCTAGCACAGATACGCAGTATTTT.

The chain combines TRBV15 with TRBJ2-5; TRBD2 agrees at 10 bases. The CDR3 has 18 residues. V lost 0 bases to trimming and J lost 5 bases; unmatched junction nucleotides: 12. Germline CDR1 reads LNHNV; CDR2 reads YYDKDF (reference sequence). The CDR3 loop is CATSREFSGGIREETQYF. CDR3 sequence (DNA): TGTGCCACCAGCAGAGAATTTAGCGGGGGGATCAGGGAGGAGACCCAGTACTTC.

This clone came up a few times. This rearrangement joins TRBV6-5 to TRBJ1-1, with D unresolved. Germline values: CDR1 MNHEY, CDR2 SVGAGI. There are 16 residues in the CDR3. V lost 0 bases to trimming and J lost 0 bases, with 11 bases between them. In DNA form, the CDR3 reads TGTGCCAGCAGTTACTCAAGTTCAGAAATGAACACTGAAGCTTTCTTT. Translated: CASSYSSSEMNTEAFF.